This TCR beta chain originates from a study of T cell responses to AZD1222 COVID-19 vaccine. General study findings and limits: Donor demographics were predominantly white British with a female majority; clonal diversity may be underestimated.

Germline V gene data show CDR1 as SQVTM and CDR2 as ANQGSEA. V shed 2 bases and J shed 4 bases, with 11 bases lying between them. This CDR3 has 13 amino acids. Repertoires were generated with immunoSEQ multiplex PCR, while TCRdb's copy carries only in-frame clones and drops some. This table has about 35,000 clones, around 84% appearing once. This clone was detected a few times. Its antigen is still unknown. The TCR originated in an adult who received the AZD1222 COVID-19 vaccine. V usage is TRBV29-1 and J usage is TRBJ1-2, with a possible D match to TRBD1 (5 bases). Sequenced material: peripheral blood, taken 28 days after the second AZD1222 dose. The CDR3: CSVETGASYGYTF. The CDR3 DNA follows: TGCAGCGTTGAAACCGGGGCCAGCTATGGCTACACCTTC.